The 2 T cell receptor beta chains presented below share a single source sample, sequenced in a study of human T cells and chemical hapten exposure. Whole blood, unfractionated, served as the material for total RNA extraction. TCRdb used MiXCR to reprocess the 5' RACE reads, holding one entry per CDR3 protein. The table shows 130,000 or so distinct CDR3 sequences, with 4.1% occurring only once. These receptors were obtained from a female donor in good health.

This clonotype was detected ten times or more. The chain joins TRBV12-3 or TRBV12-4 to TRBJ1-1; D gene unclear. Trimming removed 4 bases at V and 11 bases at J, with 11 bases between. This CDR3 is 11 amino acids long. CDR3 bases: TGTGCCAGCAGTTCCTTAAGCCGCGCTTTCTTT. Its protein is CASSSLSRAFF.

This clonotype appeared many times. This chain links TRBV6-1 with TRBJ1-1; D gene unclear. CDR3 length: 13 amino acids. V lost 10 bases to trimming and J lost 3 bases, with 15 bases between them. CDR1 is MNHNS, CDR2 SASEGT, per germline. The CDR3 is CANSNQEYTEAFF. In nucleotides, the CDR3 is TGTGCCAATTCTAACCAGGAATACACTGAAGCTTTCTTT.